The source of this T cell receptor beta chain is a study of cytomegalovirus exposure and HLA in healthy donors. The method was immunoSEQ multiplex PCR; TCRdb's version includes in-frame clones alone and lacks a portion of them. Among 120,000 to 150,000 clones listed, around 86% were seen once. The material sequenced was PBMCs. This TCR was recovered from a man aged 18 to 35 in good health and CMV-seropositive.

CDR3 nucleotides: TGTGCCAGCAGCTTGACAGGCGACTCCTACGAGCAGTACTTC. This sequence encodes CASSLTGDSYEQYF. The rearrangement joins TRBV5-6 to TRBJ2-7; maybe TRBD1 (5 bases). Trimming took off 1 base at V and 0 bases at J, with 8 bases between the two ends. Germline CDR1 reads SGHDT; CDR2 reads YYEEEE. The CDR3 has 14 residues.